The next 9 T cell receptor beta chains were all read from a single sample in a study of blood T cell repertoires in COVID-19. Produced via immunoSEQ multiplex PCR; TCRdb's table is partial and in-frame only. The sample holds over 250,000 clones, 90% seen once. The sequencing input was PBMCs or T cells enriched from blood (not recorded which). The origin of the receptors is a man in his sixties who had recovered from COVID-19.

The chain joins TRBV11-1 to TRBJ2-5, with D tentatively TRBD2 (5 bases). V lost 3 bases to trimming and J lost 5 bases, with 10 bases between them. The CDR3 runs 13 residues. Per germline, CDR1 SGHAT and CDR2 FQDESV (reference sequence). This CDR3 reads CASSLGLAETQYF. For the CDR3, the DNA is TGTGCCAGCAGCTTGGGGTTAGCGGAGACCCAGTACTTC.

V usage is TRBV7-9 and J usage is TRBJ2-1, with 9 nucleotides matching TRBD2. Germline loops: CDR1 SEHNR, CDR2 FQNEAQ (reference sequence). The J segment lost 6 bases and the V segment lost 4 bases, leaving 13 bases of the junction unmatched. This CDR3 is built from 17 residues. CDR3 sequence (DNA): TGTGCCAGCAGCTCACCGGGGGGCGGGACTAGCCCCAATGAGCAGTTCTTC. Translation: CASSSPGGGTSPNEQFF.

This rearrangement joins TRBV13 to TRBJ2-3; 9 bases align to TRBD2. V gave up 1 base and J gave up 6 bases; unmatched junction bases: 2. The CDR3 runs to 14 residues. The germline V gene has CDR1 PRHDT and CDR2 FYEKMQ (reference sequence). This CDR3 reads CASSLVAGADTQYF. CDR3 nucleotide sequence: TGTGCCAGCAGCTTAGTAGCGGGGGCGGATACGCAGTATTTT.

As to this clone: Different DNA sequences within this sample yield the same CDR3. The chain links TRBV3-1 (or the pseudogene TRBV3-2) to TRBJ1-2; tentatively, D is TRBD1 (5 bases). This CDR3 contains 13 residues. The germline gives CDR1 LGHDT, CDR2 YNNKEL (reference sequence). V was shortened by 4 bases and J by 4 bases, with 10 bases between the two germline ends. The CDR3 DNA reads TGTGCCAGCAGCCCTCGGGGGGGCTATGGCTACACCTTC. Translated: CASSPRGGYGYTF.

The chain employs TRBV2 and TRBJ1-2; possible D gene TRBD1, 6 bases. Germline V CDR1 and CDR2: SNHLY, FYNNEI. The CDR3 contains 14 residues. The V and J ends lost 2 bases and 3 bases respectively, with 10 bases between them. In DNA form, the CDR3 reads TGTGCCAGCAGTGAACCGGACAGTTACTATGGCTACACCTTC. It encodes CASSEPDSYYGYTF.

This clone came up once. The V call is TRBV19, the J call TRBJ1-1, with D possibly matching TRBD1 (5 bases). Germline V lookup: CDR1 LNHDA, CDR2 SQIVND (reference sequence). V was clipped by 1 base and J by 6 bases, with 12 bases between them. This CDR3 is built from 14 residues. CDR3 coding DNA: TGTGCCAGTAGTATAGGACCAGGGAGGCCTGAAGCTTTCTTT. Residues: CASSIGPGRPEAFF.

CDR3 residues: CASSVGTGGYQPQHF. As DNA, the CDR3 is TGCGCCAGCAGCGTGGGGACAGGGGGTTATCAGCCCCAGCATTTT. The chain is built from TRBV4-1 and TRBJ1-5; 11 nucleotides agree with TRBD1. The germline gives CDR1 MGHRA, CDR2 YSYEKL. V shed 5 bases and J 5 bases; nucleotides not matched to a gene: 5. This CDR3 is 15 amino acids long.

The chain is built from TRBV7-2 and TRBJ2-3, with 16 bases that match TRBD2. The CDR3 has 18 residues. Losses at the gene ends were 4 bases for V and 8 bases for J; bases not matched to a gene: 12. From germline, CDR1 is SGHTA and CDR2 FQGNSA. Here the CDR3 reads CASSSPGLAGGRRATQYF. DNA of the CDR3: TGTGCCAGCAGCTCACCGGGACTAGCGGGGGGGCGAAGGGCTACGCAGTATTTT.

The gene calls are TRBV29-1 and TRBJ1-5; D gene uncertain. The CDR3 is 13 amino acids. The germline V and J ends were trimmed by 4 bases and 2 bases, with 9 bases remaining between them. Germline loops: CDR1 SQVTM, CDR2 ANQGSEA. Here the CDR3 DNA reads TGCAGCGTTGTCTACCAGGGCAATCAGCCCCAGCATTTT. Amino acids: CSVVYQGNQPQHF.